This TCR beta chain derives from a study of shared clonotypes between healthy human individuals. Per germline, CDR1 MNHEY and CDR2 SVGAGI. This CDR3 comprises 15 residues. Trimming removed 9 bases from V and 0 bases from J, with 15 bases in between. Here immunoSEQ multiplex PCR was the method, and the copy in TCRdb shows in-frame clones only, minus some. The sample contains about 2.3 million clones, 80% to 95% of which appear only once. The sequence came from a man aged 18-30 years in good health. Some clones in this sample may be carry-over from other donors' samples. The sequencing input was naive CD4+ T cells from PBMCs. Regarding subset: CD45RA+ positively selected. V gene TRBV6-5 combines with J gene TRBJ2-1; a possible D gene is TRBD2 (5 bases). CDR3 amino acids: CASAGRPSSYNEQFF. The CDR3, as DNA: TGTGCCAGTGCGGGTCGACCGAGCTCCTACAATGAGCAGTTCTTC.